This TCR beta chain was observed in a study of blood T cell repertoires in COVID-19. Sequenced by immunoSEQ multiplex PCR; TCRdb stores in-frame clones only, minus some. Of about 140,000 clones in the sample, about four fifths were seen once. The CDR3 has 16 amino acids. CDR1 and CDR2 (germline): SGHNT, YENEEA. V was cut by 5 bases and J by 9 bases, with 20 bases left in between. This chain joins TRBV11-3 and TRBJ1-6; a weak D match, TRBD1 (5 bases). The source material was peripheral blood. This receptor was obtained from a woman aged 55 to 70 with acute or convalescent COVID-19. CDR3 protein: CASSQGGDPRRSPLHF. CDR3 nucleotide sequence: TGTGCCAGCAGCCAAGGCGGGGACCCGAGGCGTTCACCCCTCCACTTT.